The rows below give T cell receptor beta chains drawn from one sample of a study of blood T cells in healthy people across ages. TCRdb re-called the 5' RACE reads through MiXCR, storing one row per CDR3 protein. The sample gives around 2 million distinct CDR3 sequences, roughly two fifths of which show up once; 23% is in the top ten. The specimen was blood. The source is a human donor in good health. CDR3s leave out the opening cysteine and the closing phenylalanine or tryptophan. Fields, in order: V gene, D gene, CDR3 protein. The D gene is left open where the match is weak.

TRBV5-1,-,ASSLDPGINNERF
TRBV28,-,ATNSARAYQPQH
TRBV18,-,ASPRTVYQPQH
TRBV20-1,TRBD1,SARGWGYRGLQTFSQY
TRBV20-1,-,SARGGRGLAIAEQY
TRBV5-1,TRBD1,ASSQQGDSYEQY
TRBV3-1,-,ASSQGGSDEKLF
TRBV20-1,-,SATFGSSGTDTQY
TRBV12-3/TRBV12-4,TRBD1,ASSPGRDRQMNTEAF
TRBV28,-,ASSLGMDTQY
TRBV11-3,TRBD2,ASSLVGTSAHEQF
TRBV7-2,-,ASSLRGRVYRETYNEQF
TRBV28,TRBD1,ASGPGQGGSSPLH
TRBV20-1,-,SAREPGETEAF
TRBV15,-,ATSRVASGANVLT
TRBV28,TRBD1,ASSLPLQGELGGYT